The 15 T cell receptor beta chains presented below share a single source sample, sequenced in a study of shared clonotypes between healthy human individuals. Generated by immunoSEQ multiplex PCR, the TCRdb table keeps only in-frame clones and is missing some. The sample records some 660,000 clones, roughly 72% being singletons. The source material was memory CD4+ T cells sorted from blood. Documented subset: CD45RA-negative fraction. The receptors derive from a woman in her 30s in good health.

This chain connects TRBV19 to TRBJ2-2, with D perhaps TRBD1 (6 bases). There are 16 residues in the CDR3. From germline, CDR1 is LNHDA and CDR2 SQIVND (reference sequence). V lost 4 bases and J 6 bases, leaving 18 bases between the germline ends. As DNA, the CDR3 is TGTGCCAGTAGTACCCCCCCCAGGGGAACTCCCGGGGAGCTGTTTTTT. Translating gives CASSTPPRGTPGELFF.

The chain recombines TRBV6-6 with TRBJ2-3; perhaps TRBD2 as D (6 bases). The CDR3 totals 14 residues. The V end was cut by 6 bases, the J end by 4 bases, with 14 bases between. Germline CDR1 and CDR2: MNHNY and SVGAGI (reference sequence). CDR3 sequence (DNA): TGTGCCAGCAGGTCACTAGGAGGGGCAGATACGCAGTATTTT. Translation: CASRSLGGADTQYF.

V usage is TRBV28 and J usage is TRBJ2-5; D possibly corresponds to TRBD2 (5 bases). CDR1 and CDR2 from the germline V gene are MDHEN and SYDVKM. CDR3 length equals 15 residues. Trimming left V 6 bases short and J 2 bases short, with 16 bases between. CDR3 sequence reads: CASSSLLRAQETQYF. The DNA for the CDR3 is TGTGCCAGCAGCTCCCTCCTGAGGGCGCAAGAGACCCAGTACTTC.

This clone occurred once. The chain employs TRBV25-1 and TRBJ2-3; 9 bases agree with TRBD2. The V gene's germline CDR1 is MGHDK and CDR2 SYGVNS. Losses at the gene ends were 2 bases for V and 2 bases for J; bases not matched to a gene: 8. The CDR3 spans 17 residues. The chain's CDR3 is CASSEAGTSFSTDTQYF. For the CDR3, the DNA is TGTGCCAGCAGTGAAGCCGGGACTAGCTTTTCCACAGATACGCAGTATTTT.

This chain uses TRBV7-9 with TRBJ1-4, with D perhaps matching TRBD1 (5 bases). The CDR3 has 15 amino acids. Germline V CDR1 and CDR2: SEHNR, FQNEAQ (reference sequence). V lost 0 bases and J 7 bases, leaving 12 bases between the germline ends. The CDR3 is CASSLASGRGEKLFF. CDR3 nucleotides: TGTGCCAGCAGCTTAGCGAGTGGAAGGGGTGAAAAACTGTTTTTT.

In this sample, this clone turned up once. This chain links TRBV11-2 with TRBJ2-5; unclear D gene. Deletions cut 0 bases from V and 2 bases from J, with 13 bases between. Germline CDR1 is SGHAT and CDR2 is FQNNGV. The CDR3 sequence is 16 residues long. The DNA for the CDR3 is TGTGCCAGCAGCTTAGATATCCTCGCGGTTCAAGAGACCCAGTACTTC. Translating gives CASSLDILAVQETQYF.

This clone appeared a few times. This sample includes further DNA sequences coding for the same CDR3. The chain combines TRBV5-1 with TRBJ2-1, with 10 bases fitting TRBD2. Trimming removed 4 bases from V and 4 bases from J; junction bases left unmatched: 5. Looked up from germline, CDR1 is SGHRS and CDR2 is YFSETQ. The CDR3 is 15 amino acids. Here the CDR3 reads CASSTASGSYNEQFF. DNA for the CDR3: TGCGCCAGCAGCACGGCTAGCGGGAGTTACAATGAGCAGTTCTTC.

The chain joins TRBV11-2 to TRBJ2-7, with TRBD1 identical over 9 bases. Per germline, CDR1 SGHAT and CDR2 FQNNGV. The length of the CDR3 is 15 residues. The V segment lost 5 bases and the J segment 7 bases; nucleotides outside the gene matches: 12. CDR3: CASSPTTGGVWEQYF. The CDR3 bases are TGTGCCAGCAGCCCAACGACAGGGGGTGTTTGGGAGCAGTACTTC.

The CDR3 DNA is TGTGCCAGCAGCTTTGGGAGCCTCTCCTACGAGCAGTACTTC. Protein product: CASSFGSLSYEQYF. The chain combines TRBV7-2 with TRBJ2-7; maybe TRBD2 (5 bases). Germline V gene data show CDR1 as SGHTA and CDR2 as FQGNSA. The V and J ends lost 3 bases and 0 bases respectively, with 9 bases between them. The CDR3 totals 14 residues.

The V gene is TRBV6-5, the J gene TRBJ1-6; no clear D gene. CDR1 and CDR2 from the germline V gene are MNHEY and SVGAGI. The CDR3 loop spans 15 amino acids. Trimming left V 0 bases short and J 9 bases short, with 12 bases between. The CDR3 DNA sequence: TGTGCCAGCAGTTACTCGGCAGGTGGCGGTTCACCCCTCCACTTT. Residues: CASSYSAGGGSPLHF.

The chain combines TRBV6-1 with TRBJ1-5; 7 bases map to TRBD1. The trim removed 4 bases at V and 4 bases at J, leaving 7 bases unmatched. Germline V gene lookup returns CDR1 MNHNS and CDR2 SASEGT. The CDR3 length is 15 residues. The CDR3 protein is CASSGAGTENQPQHF. CDR3 nucleotides: TGTGCCAGCAGTGGTGCCGGGACAGAGAATCAGCCCCAGCATTTT.

This clone has a single count. This chain uses TRBV25-1 with TRBJ2-5; D may match TRBD1 or TRBD2 (6 bases each). Matching the DNA end better, TRBJ2-7 makes the J call doubtful. CDR3 length: 15 amino acids. Germline CDR1 reads MGHDK; CDR2 reads SYGVNS. The CDR3: CASSEGGTRLYEQYF. DNA for the CDR3: TGTGCCAGCAGTGAGGGGGGCACCCGACTCTACGAGCAGTACTTC.

This chain links TRBV2 with TRBJ2-5; 7 bases line up with TRBD2. In germline, CDR1 is SNHLY, CDR2 FYNNEI. V gave up 6 bases and J gave up 2 bases; unmatched junction bases: 9. CDR3 size: 15 residues. CDR3 in amino acids: CASRLMTSPQETQYF. Written as DNA, the CDR3 is TGTGCCAGCAGGCTCATGACTAGCCCACAAGAGACCCAGTACTTC.

The J gene is TRBJ2-2, the V gene TRBV5-8; TRBD1 or TRBD2 may be the D gene (5 bases each). This CDR3 spans 15 amino acids. Deletions cut 4 bases from V and 0 bases from J, with 10 bases between. Germline CDR1 SGHTS, CDR2 YDEGEE. CDR3 bases: TGTGCCAGCAGCCACGGGGACCCGAACACCGGGGAGCTGTTTTTT. Its translation is CASSHGDPNTGELFF.

The rearrangement uses TRBV27 and TRBJ2-3; D gene unclear. The germline V and J ends were trimmed by 6 bases and 6 bases, with 13 bases remaining between them. The CDR3 consists of 13 residues. Germline V CDR1 and CDR2: MNHEY, SMNVEV (reference sequence). The DNA of the CDR3 is TGTGCCAGCAGCCAGACTCCTGCGGATACGCAGTATTTT. It encodes CASSQTPADTQYF.